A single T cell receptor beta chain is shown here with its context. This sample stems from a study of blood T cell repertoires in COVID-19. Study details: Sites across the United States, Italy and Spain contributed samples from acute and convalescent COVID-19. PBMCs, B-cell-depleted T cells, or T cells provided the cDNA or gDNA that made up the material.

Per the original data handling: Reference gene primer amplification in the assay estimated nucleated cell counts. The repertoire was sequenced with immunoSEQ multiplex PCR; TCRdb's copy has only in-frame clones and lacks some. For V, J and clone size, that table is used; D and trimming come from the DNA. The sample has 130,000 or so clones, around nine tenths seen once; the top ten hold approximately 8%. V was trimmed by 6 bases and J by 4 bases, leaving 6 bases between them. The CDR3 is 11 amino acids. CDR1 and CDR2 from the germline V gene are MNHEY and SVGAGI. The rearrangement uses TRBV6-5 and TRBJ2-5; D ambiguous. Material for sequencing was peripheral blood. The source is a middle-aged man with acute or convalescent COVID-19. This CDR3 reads CASRIRETQYF. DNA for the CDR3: TGTGCCAGCAGGATCAGAGAGACCCAGTACTTC.